The clone carrying this T cell receptor (beta chain) occurred a few times. This same CDR3 is encoded by further DNA sequences in the sample. This entry belongs to a study of shared clonotypes between healthy human individuals. TCRdb's table, derived via immunoSEQ multiplex PCR, lists solely in-frame clones and lacks some. The data contain roughly 500,000 clones, over 65% of them singletons. CDR3 length: 12 amino acids. V was trimmed by 0 bases and J by 4 bases, leaving 5 bases between them. CDR1 is SGHRS, CDR2 YFSETQ, per germline. This receptor was identified in a woman between 40 and 55 years old in good health. Some clones in this sample may be carry-over from other donors' samples. The specimen sequenced was PBMCs. The chain recombines TRBV5-1 with TRBJ2-7; D remains unclear. Here the CDR3 reads CASSLDGYEQYF. DNA of the CDR3: TGCGCCAGCAGCTTGGACGGTTACGAGCAGTACTTC. Filled out from reference TRBV5-1 and TRBJ2-7, the complete variable domain reads KAGVTQTPRYLIKTRGQQVTLSCSPISGHRSVSWYQQTPGQGLQFLFEYFSETQRNKGNFPGRFSGRQFSNSRSEMNVSTLELGDSALYLCASSLDGYEQYFGPGTRLTVT.